This TCR beta chain is drawn from a study of T cells in Graves' hyperthyroidism and ophthalmopathy. Broader study findings: Ophthalmopathy cases were set apart from stable hyperthyroidism by a 13 V-J model.

Notes on this clonotype: Its antigen is unknown.

Amplified TCR beta CDR3 regions derived from RNA transcripts. The HTBI primer set was used in a first-round RT-PCR of the TCR CDR3. TCRdb called the multiplex PCR reads again in MiXCR, with one record for every CDR3 protein. The sample has roughly 100,000 distinct CDR3 sequences, 47% seen once. The germline V gene encodes CDR1 SGHRS and CDR2 YFSETQ. The germline V and J ends were trimmed by 3 bases and 4 bases, with 13 bases remaining between them. This CDR3 spans 14 amino acids. The study enrolled patients aged 18 to 65 with newly diagnosed hyperthyroidism of under 2 months' duration. Diagnoses were made from clinical symptoms, serum measures (thyroxine and TRAb), thyroid ultrasound and orbital computed tomography.

The sample was blood. This TCR derives from a man in his forties with Graves' hyperthyroidism. The chain recombines TRBV5-1 with TRBJ1-2; D call uncertain. The CDR3 DNA reads as TGCGCCAGCAGCTCGGGCCAGGAAATCTATGGCTACACCTTC. Translating gives CASSSGQEIYGYTF.